The 11 T cell receptor beta chains reported below all come from one sample, sequenced in a study of cytomegalovirus exposure and HLA in healthy donors. The data were produced by immunoSEQ multiplex PCR, yet TCRdb's version contains in-frame clones alone and is incomplete. In the table there are some 320,000 clones, 87% of which are singletons. Sample: PBMCs. These TCRs come from a woman aged 25 to 45 in good health and CMV-seropositive.

The V and J genes are TRBV2 and TRBJ2-3; no firm D call. The germline V gene has CDR1 SNHLY and CDR2 FYNNEI. The CDR3 has 13 residues. Trimming shortened V by 3 bases and J by 4 bases, and 8 bases separated the two germline ends. CDR3 nucleotide sequence: TGTGCCAGCAGTGAGGACCGAGCAGATACGCAGTATTTT. Translated, it gives CASSEDRADTQYF.

The chain couples TRBV4-2 to TRBJ2-1; perhaps TRBD2 as D (5 bases). Trimming took 1 base from V and 3 from J, leaving 16 bases between them. This CDR3 has 17 amino acids. Germline CDR1 and CDR2: LGHNA and YNFKEQ. The CDR3 DNA reads as TGTGCCAGCAGCCAAGTAGATTTCGGGGTAGACTACAATGAGCAGTTCTTC. This gives the protein CASSQVDFGVDYNEQFF.

J is TRBJ1-1 and V is TRBV19; TRBD1 matches at 7 bases. The V gene's germline CDR1 is LNHDA and CDR2 SQIVND (reference sequence). The CDR3 runs 15 residues. Unmatched junction bases numbered 6, after V lost 4 bases and J lost 1 base. The CDR3 is CASSRGTEGNTEAFF. CDR3 nucleotides: TGTGCCAGTAGTAGGGGGACAGAGGGGAACACTGAAGCTTTCTTT.

This clone has only a few counts. V usage is TRBV4-2 and J usage is TRBJ1-3, with D possibly matching TRBD1 (5 bases). Germline V lookup: CDR1 LGHNA, CDR2 YNFKEQ. Trimming removed 0 bases from V and 5 bases from J, with 14 bases in between. The CDR3 sequence is 16 residues long. CDR3 coding DNA: TGTGCCAGCAGCCAAGATCACGGGGGGGAACGAAACACCATATATTTT. Amino acid sequence: CASSQDHGGERNTIYF.

J is TRBJ2-5 and V is TRBV30; D is perhaps TRBD1 (6 bases). The V end lost 3 bases, the J end lost 5 bases, and 16 bases lay between the germline ends. This CDR3 is built from 14 residues. Germline lookup yields CDR1 GTSNPN and CDR2 SVGIG (reference sequence). This CDR3 is CAWSREQGRETQYF. Here the CDR3 DNA reads TGTGCCTGGAGCCGAGAACAGGGCCGGGAGACCCAGTACTTC.

The rearrangement uses TRBV9 and TRBJ2-3; 10 nucleotides match TRBD2. Germline V gene data show CDR1 as SGDLS and CDR2 as YYNGEE. The CDR3 covers 16 residues. V trimming: 1 base; J trimming: 4 bases; junction bases outside the gene matches: 6. CDR3 nucleotides: TGTGCCAGCAGCGTACCCGATCTAGCGGGAGCAGATACGCAGTATTTT. Amino acids: CASSVPDLAGADTQYF.

This clone showed up just once. The chain combines TRBV30 with TRBJ2-5; the D is unclear. Germline CDR1 is GTSNPN and CDR2 is SVGIG (reference sequence). Trimming removed 5 bases at V and 2 bases at J, with 3 bases between. CDR3 size: 10 residues. In DNA form, the CDR3 reads TGTGCCTGGGAGCAAGAGACCCAGTACTTC. Translated: CAWEQETQYF.

The chain uses TRBV6-6 and TRBJ1-2, with 7 bases aligning to TRBD1. CDR1 and CDR2 (germline): MNHNY, SVGAGI (reference sequence). The length of the CDR3 is 14 residues. V was clipped by 0 bases and J by 8 bases; unmatched bases: 6. DNA for the CDR3: TGTGCCAGCAGTTACTCGGGACAGAACGGAGGCTACACCTTC. Encoded protein: CASSYSGQNGGYTF.

The genes are TRBV4-1 and TRBJ1-1; a weak D match, TRBD1 (6 bases). CDR1 is MGHRA, CDR2 YSYEKL, per germline. The CDR3 has 14 residues. Trimming took off 3 bases at V and 1 base at J, with 9 bases between the two ends. The CDR3 sequence: CASSHLTGNTEAFF. The CDR3 DNA sequence: TGCGCCAGCAGCCATCTGACAGGGAACACTGAAGCTTTCTTT.

V is TRBV28 and J is TRBJ1-2; D unclear. The ends were cut back, 1 base at V and 7 bases at J, with 13 bases in the middle. The CDR3 has 14 residues. Per the germline V gene, CDR1 is MDHEN and CDR2 is SYDVKM. Here the CDR3 DNA reads TGTGCCAGCAGTTTATCGGTTGGTGCTTCTGGCTACACCTTC. This codes for CASSLSVGASGYTF.

This rearrangement joins TRBV6-5 to TRBJ1-6; no reliable D call. The V and J ends lost 6 bases and 9 bases respectively, with 15 bases between them. Germline CDR1 is MNHEY and CDR2 is SVGAGI. The CDR3 runs 14 residues. The CDR3 loop reads CASSGPLSSSPLHF. The CDR3 DNA is TGTGCCAGCAGCGGTCCCCTTTCAAGTTCACCCCTCCACTTT.